These 30 T cell receptor beta chains were all obtained from the same sample, sequenced in a study of blood T cell repertoires in COVID-19. Sequenced by immunoSEQ multiplex PCR; TCRdb stores in-frame clones only, minus some. The sample yields more than 300,000 clones, about 88% seen once. Sequencing was carried out using PBMCs or T cells enriched from blood (not recorded which). Receptors originate from a woman aged 18-29 years who had recovered from COVID-19.

This clone showed up just once. The J gene is TRBJ1-1, the V gene TRBV6-4; maybe TRBD1 (5 bases). The CDR3 is 13 residues long. V lost 1 base and J lost 5, with 8 bases in between. Germline V CDR1 and CDR2: MRHNA, SNTAGT. The CDR3 nucleotides are TGTGCCAGCAGTGACTGGACATTGACTGAAGCTTTCTTT. Amino acids: CASSDWTLTEAFF.

In its sample, this clone was seen once. V gene TRBV6-5 combines with J gene TRBJ1-5, with a weak D call TRBD1 (6 bases). CDR3 length: 15 residues. Looked up from germline, CDR1 is MNHEY and CDR2 is SVGAGI. Trimming removed 2 bases at V and 4 bases at J, with 12 bases between. In DNA, the CDR3 is TGTGCCAGCAGTTACCAGGGTCAGGGGAATCAGCCCCAGCATTTT. The encoded protein is CASSYQGQGNQPQHF.

The rearrangement links TRBV3-1 (or the pseudogene TRBV3-2) to TRBJ2-3; TRBD2 matches at 8 bases. Germline CDR1 reads LGHDT; CDR2 reads YNNKEL (reference sequence). The CDR3 sequence is 15 residues long. The trim removed 5 bases at V and 6 bases at J, leaving 10 bases unmatched. The CDR3 sequence: CASSTGTRPPDTQYF. CDR3 sequence (DNA): TGTGCCAGCAGCACCGGGACTAGGCCCCCGGATACGCAGTATTTT.

The genes are TRBV3-1 (or the pseudogene TRBV3-2) and TRBJ1-2, with 9 bases that match TRBD1. CDR1 is LGHDT, CDR2 YNNKEL, per germline (reference sequence). The CDR3 extends over 13 amino acids. V was clipped by 4 bases and J by 8 bases; unmatched bases: 5. CDR3: CASSLDRGRGYTF. CDR3 DNA sequence: TGTGCCAGCAGCCTCGACAGGGGGAGAGGCTACACCTTC.

A note on this clone: This sample also contains other DNA sequences that code for the same CDR3. This chain uses TRBV9 with TRBJ2-2; 8 bases line up with TRBD1. Germline trimming cut 2 bases from V and 1 base from J; bases unmatched to any gene: 1. The CDR3 runs to 15 residues. From germline, CDR1 is SGDLS and CDR2 YYNGEE. The CDR3 sequence is CASSVGTGNTGELFF. The CDR3 bases are TGTGCCAGCAGCGTGGGGACAGGGAACACCGGGGAGCTGTTTTTT.

This chain uses TRBV6-5 with TRBJ1-5; D might be TRBD1 (5 bases). The germline gives CDR1 MNHEY, CDR2 SVGAGI. Trimming removed 6 bases from V and 7 bases from J, with 13 bases in between. The length of the CDR3 is 13 residues. CDR3 loop: CASSIGAGQPQHF. The CDR3 DNA sequence: TGTGCCAGCAGCATTGGGGCCGGACAGCCCCAGCATTTT.

The chain combines TRBV30 with TRBJ2-6; TRBD1 might be the D (5 bases). This CDR3 comprises 13 residues. Germline CDR1 is GTSNPN and CDR2 is SVGIG (reference sequence). Between the trimmed V and J ends, which lost 2 bases and 6 bases, there was a span of 8 bases. In nucleotides, the CDR3 is TGTGCCTGGAGTCCGACAGCGGCCAACGTCCTGACTTTC. Translated: CAWSPTAANVLTF.

The V gene is TRBV12-3 or TRBV12-4, the J gene TRBJ2-2, with D hard to call. The CDR3 is 12 residues long. V dropped 5 bases and J dropped 6 bases, with 7 bases sitting between them. The CDR3 nucleotides are TGTGCCAGCAGTGCGCTACCCGGGGAGCTGTTTTTT. Protein sequence: CASSALPGELFF.

The sample holds many counts of this clone. The chain employs TRBV7-2 and TRBJ1-5; D unclear. CDR3 length: 18 amino acids. CDR1 is SGHTA, CDR2 FQGNSA, per germline. The V end was cut by 1 base, the J end by 3 bases, with 19 bases between. CDR3 protein: CASSLGSGRRGINQPQHF. In DNA, the CDR3 is TGTGCCAGCAGCTTAGGATCGGGGAGGAGAGGAATCAATCAGCCCCAGCATTTT.

The rearrangement joins TRBV14 to TRBJ2-3; D is undetermined. V lost 8 bases to trimming and J lost 3 bases, with 12 bases between them. Germline assignment: CDR1 SGHDN and CDR2 FVKESK. The CDR3 sequence is 13 residues long. CDR3 in amino acids: CASGLALTDTQYF. The CDR3, as DNA: TGTGCCAGCGGCCTGGCTTTGACAGATACGCAGTATTTT.

This clone was detected a few times. The V gene is TRBV2, the J gene TRBJ2-7, with D possibly TRBD1 on 5 matching bases. CDR1 is SNHLY, CDR2 FYNNEI, per germline. This CDR3 region has 14 residues. V dropped 6 bases and J dropped 4 bases, with 16 bases sitting between them. In DNA form, the CDR3 reads TGTGCCAGCAGCGACGGCAGGGCCCCATACGAGCAGTACTTC. Residues: CASSDGRAPYEQYF.

This chain uses TRBV19 with TRBJ1-5; the D gene is possibly TRBD1 (6 bases). V was clipped by 3 bases and J by 1 base, with 10 bases between them. The CDR3 is 15 residues long. Germline V CDR1 and CDR2: LNHDA, SQIVND (reference sequence). The CDR3 coding sequence is TGTGCCAGTAGTATGGATCAGGGGAGCAATCAGCCCCAGCATTTT. Protein product: CASSMDQGSNQPQHF.

The J gene is TRBJ1-5, the V gene TRBV2; 9 bases are shared with TRBD1. The CDR3 runs 15 residues. Trimming removed 6 bases from V and 2 bases from J; junction bases left unmatched: 5. Germline-derived CDR1 and CDR2 are SNHLY and FYNNEI. The CDR3 here is CASRPGQGGNQPQHF. CDR3 nucleotide sequence: TGTGCCAGCAGACCGGGACAGGGTGGCAATCAGCCCCAGCATTTT.

V is TRBV6-5 and J is TRBJ2-3; 11 bases align to TRBD2. CDR1 and CDR2 (germline): MNHEY, SVGAGI. The CDR3 has 15 residues. V was clipped by 6 bases and J by 4 bases; unmatched bases: 6. The CDR3 DNA follows: TGTGCCAGCAGATTAGCGGGGGGGCCGCCAGATACGCAGTATTTT. It specifies CASRLAGGPPDTQYF.

The chain recombines TRBV18 with TRBJ1-1; D is uncertain. CDR1 is KGHSH and CDR2 is LQKENI in the germline V gene. CDR3 length equals 15 residues. Trimming left V 3 bases short and J 1 base short, with 12 bases between. The CDR3 reads CASSPKTRGNTEAFF. The CDR3 bases are TGTGCCAGCTCACCCAAAACGCGGGGGAACACTGAAGCTTTCTTT.

The V call is TRBV5-1, the J call TRBJ2-7; D may be TRBD1 (6 bases). Trimming took off 0 bases at V and 0 bases at J, with 10 bases between the two ends. The CDR3 runs to 15 residues. Germline CDR1 reads SGHRS; CDR2 reads YFSETQ. This chain's CDR3 is CASSLGRGHSYEQYF. In DNA form, the CDR3 reads TGCGCCAGCAGCTTGGGTAGGGGACACTCCTACGAGCAGTACTTC.

The rearrangement links TRBV6-1 to TRBJ2-6; no clear D. This CDR3 region has 16 residues. The V and J ends lost 4 bases and 0 bases respectively, with 10 bases between them. The germline CDR1 and CDR2 sequences are MNHNS and SASEGT. Here the CDR3 reads CASSGAGSSGANVLTF. CDR3 coding DNA: TGTGCCAGCAGTGGGGCAGGTTCCTCTGGGGCCAACGTCCTGACTTTC.

The V call is TRBV4-1, the J call TRBJ2-1, with 14 bases that match TRBD2. This CDR3 has 17 amino acids. Germline V gene data show CDR1 as MGHRA and CDR2 as YSYEKL. V was pared by 4 bases and J by 8 bases, with 10 bases of the junction left unmatched. CDR3 in DNA: TGCGCCAGCAGCCCGAAAAGACTAGCGGGGGGGAGACATGAGCAGTTCTTC. It codes for CASSPKRLAGGRHEQFF.

This sequence joins TRBV6-2 or TRBV6-3 and TRBJ2-7, with 9 nucleotides matching TRBD2. The ends lost 5 bases at V and 0 bases at J; junction bases unmatched: 8. CDR3 length equals 16 residues. Germline V gives CDR1 MNHEY, CDR2 SVGEGT. CDR3 in amino acids: CASSGGLAWSSYEQYF. In nucleotides, the CDR3 is TGTGCCAGCAGTGGGGGACTAGCCTGGAGCTCCTACGAGCAGTACTTC.

The chain couples TRBV21-1 to TRBJ1-5; the table's D call, TRBD1, was not checked against the DNA. TRBV21-1 is classified as a pseudogene. This CDR3 contains 16 residues. CDR3 sequence: CASSKDYRENNQPQHF. DNA for the CDR3: TGTGCCAGCAGCAAAGACTACAGGGAGAACAATCAGCCCCAGCATTTT.

The table lists this clone with many counts. This chain joins TRBV7-3 and TRBJ2-7; D might be TRBD2 (6 bases). Deletions cut 5 bases from V and 2 bases from J, with 10 bases between. The CDR3 is made up of 13 amino acids. Germline CDR1 is SGHTA and CDR2 is FQGTGA. The CDR3 is CASSREAAYEQYF. CDR3 coding DNA: TGTGCCAGCAGCAGGGAGGCCGCCTACGAGCAGTACTTC.

The chain couples TRBV29-1 to TRBJ1-1; D perhaps matches TRBD1 (5 bases). CDR1 SQVTM and CDR2 ANQGSEA come from the germline V gene. V lost 7 bases and J 0 bases, leaving 15 bases between the germline ends. This CDR3 has 14 amino acids. The chain's CDR3 is CSASGAGLNTEAFF. For the CDR3, the DNA is TGCAGCGCTTCTGGGGCAGGCCTGAACACTGAAGCTTTCTTT.

The rearrangement links TRBV18 to TRBJ2-5, with D possibly matching TRBD2 (7 bases). The CDR3 runs 14 residues. V was trimmed by 5 bases and J by 9 bases, leaving 19 bases between them. Germline CDR1 and CDR2: KGHSH and LQKENI. Here the CDR3 reads CASSTQGGERAQYF. DNA for the CDR3: TGTGCCAGCTCAACACAGGGAGGGGAGAGGGCCCAGTACTTC.

This chain joins TRBV5-6 and TRBJ2-2, with TRBD1 matching 9 bases. J was trimmed by 5 bases and V by 3 bases; bases with no gene match: 11. Germline V gene data show CDR1 as SGHDT and CDR2 as YYEEEE. The CDR3 runs to 17 residues. CDR3 loop: CASSSLMTGGRTGELFF. CDR3 bases: TGTGCCAGCAGCTCATTGATGACAGGGGGAAGGACCGGGGAGCTGTTTTTT.

V and J are TRBV5-1 and TRBJ2-7; 12 bases align to TRBD1. V shed 3 bases and J 7 bases; nucleotides not matched to a gene: 5. CDR3 length: 14 amino acids. From germline, CDR1 is SGHRS and CDR2 YFSETQ. As DNA, the CDR3 is TGCGCCAGCAGCTGGGGACAGGGGGCTAGAGAGCAGTACTTC. Its protein product is CASSWGQGAREQYF. Together with reference TRBV5-1 and TRBJ2-7, the CDR3 gives the full variable domain: KAGVTQTPRYLIKTRGQQVTLSCSPISGHRSVSWYQQTPGQGLQFLFEYFSETQRNKGNFPGRFSGRQFSNSRSEMNVSTLELGDSALYLCASSWGQGAREQYFGPGTRLTVT.

The chain combines TRBV18 with TRBJ2-7, with TRBD2 matching over 8 bases. Germline CDR1 and CDR2: KGHSH and LQKENI. This CDR3 comprises 16 residues. V dropped 6 bases and J dropped 0; count of bases not matched to a gene: 10. CDR3 sequence reads: CASSQIGGGFSYEQYF. The CDR3 bases are TGTGCCAGCTCTCAGATTGGCGGGGGGTTCTCCTACGAGCAGTACTTC.

V is TRBV11-2 and J is TRBJ1-1; weak D call: TRBD1 (5 bases). V lost 1 base and J 5 bases, leaving 14 bases between the germline ends. CDR3 length equals 15 residues. Germline CDR1 reads SGHAT; CDR2 reads FQNNGV. This CDR3 is CASSLALSEGTEAFF. DNA for the CDR3: TGTGCCAGCAGCTTAGCACTATCGGAGGGGACTGAAGCTTTCTTT.

V and J are TRBV9 and TRBJ1-3; 10 nucleotides match TRBD1. CDR1 SGDLS and CDR2 YYNGEE come from the germline V gene. V shed 2 bases, J shed 0 bases, and the junction held 5 bases outside the gene matches. This CDR3 has 17 residues. DNA of the CDR3: TGTGCCAGCAGCGTCTCGGGACAGGGGTTCTCTGGAAACACCATATATTTT. Translation gives CASSVSGQGFSGNTIYF.

The chain has TRBV7-3 and TRBJ1-6; D is perhaps TRBD1 (5 bases). The germline V gene has CDR1 SGHTA and CDR2 FQGTGA. There are 15 residues in the CDR3. Trimming left V 0 bases short and J 12 bases short, with 15 bases between. The CDR3, as DNA: TGTGCCAGCAGCTTAACAGGGCAGGGCTCGGTACCCCTCCACTTT. The encoded protein is CASSLTGQGSVPLHF. Filled out from reference TRBV7-3 and TRBJ1-6, the complete variable domain reads GAGVSQTPSNKVTEKGKYVELRCDPISGHTALYWYRQSLGQGPEFLIYFQGTGAADDSGLPNDRFFAVRPEGSVSTLKIQRTERGDSAVYLCASSLTGQGSVPLHFGNGTRLTVT.

The chain joins TRBV11-3 to TRBJ2-3; 12 nucleotides line up with TRBD2. CDR1 and CDR2 from the germline V gene are SGHNT and YENEEA. Trimming cost V 2 bases and J 4 bases; bases outside gene matches: 1. This CDR3 is built from 15 residues. CDR3 coding DNA: TGTGCCAGCAGCTTAAGACTAGCGGGGGCAGATACGCAGTATTTT. This encodes CASSLRLAGADTQYF.